The table lists the clone carrying this T cell receptor (beta chain) with a few counts. The source of the sample is a study of blood T cells in healthy people across ages. V was trimmed by 5 bases and J by 4 bases, leaving 16 bases between them. This CDR3 region has 15 residues. The germline gives CDR1 SEHNR, CDR2 FQNEAQ (reference sequence). A J-beta primer mix and a sample-barcoded 5' primer were used in a second PCR of about 7 to 12 cycles. Via MiXCR, TCRdb re-called the 5' RACE reads, giving one row per CDR3 protein. The data show 1.5 million to 2 million distinct CDR3 sequences, with approximately 39% seen just once and roughly 23% held by the top ten.

This chain links TRBV7-9 with TRBJ2-3, with unresolved D. This clonotype was obtained from a human donor in good health. Sequencing input: blood. In DNA form, the CDR3 reads TGTGCCAGCAGCCTGCCGGGCCCTGCGGCAGATACGCAGTATTTT. Its translation is CASSLPGPAADTQYF.